This T cell receptor beta chain appears in the sequencing data of a study of T cell changes during pregnancy in multiple sclerosis. V lost 6 bases and J lost 6, with 12 bases in between. Looked up from germline, CDR1 is SGHAT and CDR2 is FQNNGV. The CDR3 sequence is 13 residues long. Only in-frame clones appear in the TCRdb table, and some are missing; sequencing was by immunoSEQ multiplex PCR. The table has roughly 38,000 clones, about 88% seen once. The clonotype comes from a female donor with multiple sclerosis, enrolled in a pregnancy study. The sample here was CD4+ T cells from peripheral blood mononuclear cells, taken before pregnancy. The rearrangement uses TRBV11-2 and TRBJ1-3, with D possibly TRBD1 on 6 matching bases. CDR3 nucleotide sequence: TGTGCCAGCAGGGAGCAGGGGTCAAACACCATATATTTT. Its protein is CASREQGSNTIYF. Full variable domain (rest looked up from reference TRBV11-2 and TRBJ1-3): EAGVAQSPRYKIIEKRQSVAFWCNPISGHATLYWYQQILGQGPKLLIQFQNNGVVDDSQLPKDRFSAERLKGVDSTLKIQPAKLEDSAVYLCASREQGSNTIYFGEGSWLTVV.